This T cell receptor (beta chain) stems from a study of OX40 agonist ivuxolimab in advanced cancers. This clone was recorded a few times. No antigen is known for it. V was cut by 7 bases and J by 6 bases, with 13 bases left in between. The CDR3 is 12 residues long. Germline V gene lookup returns CDR1 SGHDT and CDR2 YYEEEE. Findings and limits, study-wide: Averaged across samples, CD8+ T cells carried more expanded clones than CD4+ did. Certain nonresponders likewise exhibited a low normalized T-cell clonal expansion.

The method was immunoSEQ multiplex PCR; TCRdb's version includes in-frame clones alone and lacks a portion of them. The data show about 70,000 clones, roughly 89% seen once. The sample consisted of CD4+ or CD8+ T cells sorted from blood, taken in a trial of the OX40 agonist ivuxolimab. V usage is TRBV5-6 and J usage is TRBJ1-2; no clear D gene. The clonotype originates from an adult with an advanced solid tumor such as melanoma, head and neck, liver or kidney cancer. The CDR3: CASGRDLHGYTF. Written as DNA, the CDR3 is TGTGCCAGCGGTAGGGATCTACATGGCTACACCTTC.